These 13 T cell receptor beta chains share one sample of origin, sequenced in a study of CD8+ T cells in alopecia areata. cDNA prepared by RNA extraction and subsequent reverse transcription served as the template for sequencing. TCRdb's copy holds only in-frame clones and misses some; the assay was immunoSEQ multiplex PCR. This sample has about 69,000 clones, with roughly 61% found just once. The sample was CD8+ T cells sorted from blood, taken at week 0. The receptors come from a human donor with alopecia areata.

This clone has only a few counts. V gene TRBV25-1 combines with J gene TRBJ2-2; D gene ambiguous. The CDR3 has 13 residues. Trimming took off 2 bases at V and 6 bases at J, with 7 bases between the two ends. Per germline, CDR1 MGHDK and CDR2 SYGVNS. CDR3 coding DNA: TGTGCCAGCAGTGAAATTGGGGCCGGGGAGCTGTTTTTT. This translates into CASSEIGAGELFF. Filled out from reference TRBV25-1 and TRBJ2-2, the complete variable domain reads EADIYQTPRYLVIGTGKKITLECSQTMGHDKMYWYQQDPGMELHLIHYSYGVNSTEKGDLSSESTVSRIRTEHFPLTLESARPSHTSQYLCASSEIGAGELFFGEGSRLTVL.

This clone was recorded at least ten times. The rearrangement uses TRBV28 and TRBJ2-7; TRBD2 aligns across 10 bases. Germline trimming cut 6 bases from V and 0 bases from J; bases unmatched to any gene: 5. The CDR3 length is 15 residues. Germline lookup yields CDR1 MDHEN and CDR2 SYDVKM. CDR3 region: CASSLSGRASYEQYF. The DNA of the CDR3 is TGTGCCAGCAGCTTAAGCGGGAGGGCCTCCTACGAGCAGTACTTC.

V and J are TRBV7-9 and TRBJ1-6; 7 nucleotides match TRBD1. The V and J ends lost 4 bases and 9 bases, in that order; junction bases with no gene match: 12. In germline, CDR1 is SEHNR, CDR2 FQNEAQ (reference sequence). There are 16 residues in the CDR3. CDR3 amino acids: CASSSWDSAYGSPLHF. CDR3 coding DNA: TGTGCCAGCAGCTCCTGGGACAGCGCCTATGGTTCACCCCTCCACTTT.

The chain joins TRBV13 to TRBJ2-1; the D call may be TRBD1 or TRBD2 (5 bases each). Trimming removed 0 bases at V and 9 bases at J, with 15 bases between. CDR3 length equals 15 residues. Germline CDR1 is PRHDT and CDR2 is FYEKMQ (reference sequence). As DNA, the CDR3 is TGTGCCAGCAGCTTAGGTATGGGGGAGAGGCGTGAGCAGTTCTTC. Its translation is CASSLGMGERREQFF.

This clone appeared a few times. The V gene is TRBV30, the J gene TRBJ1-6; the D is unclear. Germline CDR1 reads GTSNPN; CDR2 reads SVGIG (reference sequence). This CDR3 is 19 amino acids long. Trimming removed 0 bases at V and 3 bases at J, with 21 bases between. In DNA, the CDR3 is TGTGCCTGGAGTGTATGGGGAGTTACGGACCCTGACTATAATTCACCCCTCCACTTT. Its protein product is CAWSVWGVTDPDYNSPLHF. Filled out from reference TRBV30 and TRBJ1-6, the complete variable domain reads SQTIHQWPATLVQPVGSPLSLECTVEGTSNPNLYWYRQAAGRGLQLLFYSVGIGQISSEVPQNLSASRPQDRQFILSSKKLLLSDSGFYLCAWSVWGVTDPDYNSPLHFGNGTRLTVT.

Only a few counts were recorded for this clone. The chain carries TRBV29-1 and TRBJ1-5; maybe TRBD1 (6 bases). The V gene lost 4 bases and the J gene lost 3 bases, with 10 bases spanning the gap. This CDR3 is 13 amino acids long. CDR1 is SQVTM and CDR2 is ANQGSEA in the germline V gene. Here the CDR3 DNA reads TGCAGCGTTGGGAACAGGGACAATCAGCCCCAGCATTTT. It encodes CSVGNRDNQPQHF. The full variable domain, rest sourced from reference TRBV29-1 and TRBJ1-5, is SAVISQKPSRDICQRGTSLTIQCQVDSQVTMMFWYRQQPGQSLTLIATANQGSEATYESGFVIDKFPISRPNLTFSTLTVSNMSPEDSSIYLCSVGNRDNQPQHFGDGTRLSIL.

CDR3 amino acids: CASSVVSGNFQPQHF. The CDR3 DNA follows: TGTGCCAGCAGCGTAGTGTCAGGGAACTTTCAGCCCCAGCATTTT. This rearrangement joins TRBV9 to TRBJ1-5; a possible D gene is TRBD1 (5 bases). V was trimmed by 0 bases and J by 6 bases, leaving 13 bases between them. The CDR3 is 15 residues long. The germline CDR1 and CDR2 sequences are SGDLS and YYNGEE. Drawing the rest from reference TRBV9 and TRBJ1-5, the complete variable domain is DSGVTQTPKHLITATGQRVTLRCSPRSGDLSVYWYQQSLDQGLQFLIQYYNGEERAKGNILERFSAQQFPDLHSELNLSSLELGDSALYFCASSVVSGNFQPQHFGDGTRLSIL.

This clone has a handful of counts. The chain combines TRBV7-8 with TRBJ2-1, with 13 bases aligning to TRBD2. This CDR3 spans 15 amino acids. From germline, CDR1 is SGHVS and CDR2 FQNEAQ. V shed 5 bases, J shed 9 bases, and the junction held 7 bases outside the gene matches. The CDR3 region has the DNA TGTGCCAGCAGCCCCGGGACTAGCGGGATTCGTGAGCAGTTCTTC. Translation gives CASSPGTSGIREQFF.

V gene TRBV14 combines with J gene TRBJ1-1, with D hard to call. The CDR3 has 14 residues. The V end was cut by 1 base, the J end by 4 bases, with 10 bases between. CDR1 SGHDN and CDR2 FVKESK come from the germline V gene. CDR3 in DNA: TGTGCCAGCAGCCAAGCCCCTGCAGGCACTGAAGCTTTCTTT. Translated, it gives CASSQAPAGTEAFF.

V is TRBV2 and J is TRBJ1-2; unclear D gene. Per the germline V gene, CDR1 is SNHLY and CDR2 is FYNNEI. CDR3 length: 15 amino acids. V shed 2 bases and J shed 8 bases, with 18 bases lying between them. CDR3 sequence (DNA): TGTGCCAGCAGTGAAAAGGGTGAAAGTGTGTGGGGCTACACCTTC. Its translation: CASSEKGESVWGYTF.

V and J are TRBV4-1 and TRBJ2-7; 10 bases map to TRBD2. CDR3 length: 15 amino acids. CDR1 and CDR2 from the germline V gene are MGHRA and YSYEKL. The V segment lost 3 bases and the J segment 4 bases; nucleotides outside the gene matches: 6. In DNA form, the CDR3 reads TGCGCCAGCAGCCACCGGACTAGCGGTACATACGAGCAGTACTTC. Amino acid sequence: CASSHRTSGTYEQYF.

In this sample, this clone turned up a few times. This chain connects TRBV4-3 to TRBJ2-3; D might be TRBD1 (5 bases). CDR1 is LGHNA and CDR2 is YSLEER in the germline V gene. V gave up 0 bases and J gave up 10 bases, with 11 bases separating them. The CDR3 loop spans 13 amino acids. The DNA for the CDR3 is TGCGCCAGCAGCCAAGAGACCAGGGCTGCGCAGTATTTT. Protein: CASSQETRAAQYF.

The CDR3, as DNA: TGTGCCAGCAGTTTAGGCAATACCTACGAGCAGTACTTC. This encodes CASSLGNTYEQYF. The chain couples TRBV27 to TRBJ2-7; no clear D. Germline values: CDR1 MNHEY, CDR2 SMNVEV (reference sequence). The CDR3 is 13 residues long. Trimming cost V 2 bases and J 2 bases, with 7 bases left between them.